This entry describes one T cell receptor (beta chain). The specificity of this receptor is unknown. No quality values exist for individual bases; no much larger clone is one base distant. Bulk bone marrow was analyzed without sorting T-cell subsets. Immunosequencing of the TCR beta CDR3 regions was performed on bone marrow from approximately eleven myelodysplastic syndrome patients before and after hypomethylating agent therapy. Each patient contributed a baseline bone marrow plus two to three bone marrows at different post-treatment timepoints for longitudinal repertoire tracking. Genomic DNA was extracted from whole bone marrow, and quality was checked by TapeStation, NanoDrop OneC and PicoGreen assays. This entry comes from a study of hypomethylating agent response in myelodysplastic syndrome listed by TCRdb under 2021. With respect to the entire study: The hypomethylating agents azacitidine (about 75% of the 11) or decitabine (3 of 11) were used to treat the patients. On average the patients were about 70 +/- 6 years old, and a diploid cytogenetic profile was seen most often. Roughly six patients responded with complete response or hematologic improvement, and about five patients were non-responders. Among the myelodysplastic syndrome patients in the cohort, about 9 were male and 2 were female. Response was defined as complete response or hematologic improvement, and patients meeting neither criterion were classed as non-responders. The most frequent mutation was TET2, found in about 50% of the 11 patients.

The library relied on the immunoSEQ multiplex PCR assay. Each sample was run at survey resolution as two replicates of 200 ng apiece, for a total of around 400 ng of DNA. The hsTCRB kit detected rearranged TCRB sequences in genomic DNA using multiplex PCR primers targeting V and J genes. The first PCR used the QIAGEN Multiplex PCR Kit for about 30 cycles to amplify the CDR3 region. Sample barcodes and Illumina adapters were attached to each replicate during a second PCR lasting about 8 cycles. Pooled libraries were quantified using a QuantStudio 6 and the KAPA library quantification kit. About 15 pM of pooled libraries was sequenced on an Illumina MiSeq using 156-cycle single-end reads plus a 15-cycle index read. On the study's bioinformatics: Of fewer than 200,000 unique clonotypes, around 1.5% were flagged by VDJdb annotation as previously reported viral-epitope-specific clonotypes. The immunoSEQ Data Assistant and immunoSEQ Analyzer turned the raw reads into TCRB repertoires that were normalized and annotated. Clonotypes were analyzed with the immunarch R package version 0.6.5 and BioAnalyzer. Richness was estimated after downsampling every repertoire to the clone count of the smallest repertoire. Clonotypes were categorized as expanded, contracted or novel by Fisher's exact tests, where a novel clonotype had zero frequency before treatment. Significantly changed CDR3 beta sequences were clustered with GLIPH2 using simulation_depth=1000 and kmer_min_depth=3, and CDR3s shorter than five residues were excluded. The table was pulled from immuneACCESS by TCRdb, which kept in-frame rearrangements only. Such tables lose some clones; where checked, under half of the loss comes from unresolved V genes, and the rest has no known cause. V and J calls plus clone size are reproduced from that table; the DNA served to infer D and trimming. This sample is represented by around 3,600 clones; almost 85% of them were singletons. Clones ranked in the top ten supply around 5% of the sample.

On the study overall, not on this receptor specifically: Possible recognition of novel MDS antigens by the shared GLIPH2 clusters was not confirmed, and experimental validation of that possible recognition is needed. Healthy control donors were not age-matched to MDS patients, which could have impacted the MDS versus healthy comparison. The cohort was small, with only about 11 patients analyzed. Novel clonotypes appeared more often in responders, whereas non-responders had more contracted clonotypes after treatment. After hypomethylating agent treatment, no significant change in richness, rarefaction diversity or clonality was seen, either across all patients or within response groups.

The input for sequencing was bone marrow, taken before or after starting hypomethylating agent treatment for myelodysplastic syndrome (not recorded which). The origin of this receptor is a human donor with myelodysplastic syndrome.

Here the CDR3 is given as CASSILPAGRQPQHF. Here is the DNA: TGTGCCAGTAGTATACTCCCGGCAGGGAGGCAGCCCCAGCATTTT. The chain is encoded by TRBV19 joined to TRBJ1-5; 5 matching bases give a weak D call of TRBD1. CDR1 is given as LNHDA and CDR2 as SQIVND, both from the germline V gene (reference sequence). V drops 2 bases and J drops 7 bases, leaving 15 bases in between. Spanning cysteine to phenylalanine, the CDR3 consists of 15 amino acids. Of the read, only the CDR3 DNA is kept; its 45 bases are in frame from base 1.